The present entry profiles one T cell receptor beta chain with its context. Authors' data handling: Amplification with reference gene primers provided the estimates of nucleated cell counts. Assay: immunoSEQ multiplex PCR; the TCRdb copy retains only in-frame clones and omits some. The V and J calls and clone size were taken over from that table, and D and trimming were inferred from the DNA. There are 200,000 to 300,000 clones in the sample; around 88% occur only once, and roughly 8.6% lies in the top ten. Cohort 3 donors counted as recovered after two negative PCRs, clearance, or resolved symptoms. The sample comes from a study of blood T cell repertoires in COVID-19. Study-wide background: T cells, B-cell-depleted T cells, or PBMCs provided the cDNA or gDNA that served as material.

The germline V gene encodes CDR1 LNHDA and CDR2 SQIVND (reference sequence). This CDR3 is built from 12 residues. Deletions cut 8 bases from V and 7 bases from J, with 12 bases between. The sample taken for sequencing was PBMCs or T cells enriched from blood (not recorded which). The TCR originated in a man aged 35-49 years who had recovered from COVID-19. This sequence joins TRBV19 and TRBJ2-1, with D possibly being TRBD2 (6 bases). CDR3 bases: TGTGCCAGTGGGCGGGCGGGGAATGAGCAGTTCTTC. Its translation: CASGRAGNEQFF. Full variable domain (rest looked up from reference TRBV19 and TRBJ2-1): DGGITQSPKYLFRKEGQNVTLSCEQNLNHDAMYWYRQDPGQGLRLIYYSQIVNDFQKGDIAEGYSVSREKKESFPLTVTSAQKNPTAFYLCASGRAGNEQFFGPGTRLTVL.